This T cell receptor (beta chain) was observed in a study of tissue T cells after allogeneic stem cell transplantation. The time point is: mouse harvest day 14 after allogeneic transplant. Each mouse received 10^7 T-cell-depleted marrow cells plus 10^6 splenic CD5+ T cells by tail vein. This mouse GVHD model was MHC-mismatched B6 to BALB/c, profiled day 7 or 14. Method: immunoSEQ multiplex PCR; TCRdb's copy keeps in-frame clones and lacks some. This sample has 4,000 to 5,500 clones; about 43% occur once, and the top ten carry 24%. In the case of this clone: The antigen remains unidentified. Gene and germline names: mouse.

Whole-study results and caveats: Anatomically similar tissues had similar TCR repertoires within each patient. Motif-based clustering found tissue-specific repertoire signatures shared across patients, though few clones were shared.

The TCR was taken from a female BALB/c mouse given C57BL/6 T cells with graft-versus-host disease after an allogeneic hematopoietic cell transplant. The specimen sequenced was gut tissue.

The CDR3 bases that were read are TGTGCCAGCAGATTTAACCAAGACACCCAGTAC. It codes for CASRFNQDTQY. The whole CDR3 sequence reads CASRFNQDTQYF. The chain couples TRBV15 to TRBJ2-5; unclear D gene. The read is 1 residue too short to cover the CDR3 end, so that end is filled in from the germline J gene. CDR1 SGHND and CDR2 FRSKSL come from the germline V gene. The V gene lost 6 bases and the J gene lost 0 bases, with 4 bases spanning the gap. The CDR3 is 12 residues long.